Each of the 22 T cell receptor beta chains below was sequenced from the same sample in a study of blood T cell repertoires in COVID-19. The assay was immunoSEQ multiplex PCR, and TCRdb's table has in-frame clones only and misses some. The data show a few hundred thousand clones, with around 87% seen just once and about 2.9% held by the top ten. The material sequenced was peripheral blood. The receptor source for this set is a human donor in a cohort sampled during active COVID-19.

J is TRBJ2-7 and V is TRBV7-9; 7 bases are a match to TRBD1. The J segment lost 3 bases and the V segment lost 5 bases, leaving 7 bases of the junction unmatched. The V gene's germline CDR1 is SEHNR and CDR2 FQNEAQ (reference sequence). The CDR3 runs to 14 residues. DNA of the CDR3: TGTGCCAGCAGCCCCGGGACAGAATTCTACGAGCAGTACTTC. This encodes CASSPGTEFYEQYF.

This sequence joins TRBV15 and TRBJ2-1; D may be TRBD2 (6 bases). V was trimmed by 0 bases and J by 7 bases, leaving 16 bases between them. Germline V gene data show CDR1 as LNHNV and CDR2 as YYDKDF (reference sequence). This CDR3 spans 16 amino acids. The CDR3 bases are TGTGCCACCAGCAGAGACCTAGAGGTCGGAGGGAATGAGCAGTTCTTC. It translates to CATSRDLEVGGNEQFF.

V and J are TRBV6-5 and TRBJ1-2, with a possible D match to TRBD1 (5 bases). Germline V gene data show CDR1 as MNHEY and CDR2 as SVGAGI. The germline V and J ends were trimmed by 4 bases and 4 bases, with 16 bases remaining between them. The CDR3 totals 15 residues. CDR3 DNA: TGTGCCAGCAGTTTGGGGCCTACGCCGTTCTATGGCTACACCTTC. Translating it yields CASSLGPTPFYGYTF.

The gene calls are TRBV5-4 and TRBJ2-3; 11 bases line up with TRBD2. This CDR3 comprises 17 residues. The trim removed 3 bases at V and 2 bases at J, leaving 8 bases unmatched. The germline V gene has CDR1 SGHNT and CDR2 YYREEE (reference sequence). In DNA, the CDR3 is TGTGCCAGCAGCTCCTATTTAGCGGGAGGGAACACAGATACGCAGTATTTT. Translating gives CASSSYLAGGNTDTQYF.

The CDR3 DNA is TGTGCCAGCGCAGATACGTCGTCTAACTATGGCTACACCTTC. The encoded protein is CASADTSSNYGYTF. V gene TRBV27 combines with J gene TRBJ1-2, with unresolved D. This CDR3 comprises 14 residues. Trimming took 8 bases from V and 0 from J, leaving 13 bases between them. CDR1 and CDR2 (germline): MNHEY, SMNVEV (reference sequence).

The chain joins TRBV29-1 to TRBJ2-5, with TRBD2 matching 8 bases. The CDR3 is 12 residues long. V gave up 6 bases and J gave up 4 bases; unmatched junction bases: 4. Germline loops: CDR1 SQVTM, CDR2 ANQGSEA. This CDR3 reads CSVETSGETQYF. The CDR3 bases are TGCAGCGTGGAAACTAGCGGAGAGACCCAGTACTTC.

J is TRBJ1-6 and V is TRBV3-1 (or the pseudogene TRBV3-2), with D unresolved. Per the germline V gene, CDR1 is LGHDT and CDR2 is YNNKEL (reference sequence). Trimming left V 0 bases short and J 7 bases short, with 7 bases between. CDR3 size: 14 residues. In DNA, the CDR3 is TGTGCCAGCAGCCAAGATGCGAGAAATTCACCCCTCCACTTT. The encoded protein is CASSQDARNSPLHF.

The chain links TRBV5-4 to TRBJ1-2; perhaps TRBD1 as D (6 bases). Trimming stripped 0 bases from V and 6 bases from J, with 9 bases between. The germline gives CDR1 SGHNT, CDR2 YYREEE (reference sequence). This CDR3 has 13 amino acids. The DNA of the CDR3 is TGTGCCAGCAGCTTGGTGGCAGGGGATGGCTACACCTTC. Translating it yields CASSLVAGDGYTF.

The chain joins TRBV24-1 to TRBJ2-1, with 12 bases identical to TRBD1. The germline gives CDR1 KGHDR, CDR2 SFDVKD. This CDR3 comprises 15 residues. The V segment lost 4 bases and the J segment 12 bases; nucleotides outside the gene matches: 9. In DNA, the CDR3 is TGTGCCACCAGTGAGGGGACAGGGGGCCGCATTGGGCAGTTCTTC. This codes for CATSEGTGGRIGQFF.

V is TRBV2 and J is TRBJ2-3; 7 nucleotides agree with TRBD2. Germline CDR1 is SNHLY and CDR2 is FYNNEI. After removal of 6 bases from V and 2 bases from J, the junction contained 5 bases not matched to a gene. The CDR3 length is 14 residues. The CDR3 here is CASRLAAITDTQYF. The CDR3 DNA reads TGTGCCAGCAGGCTAGCGGCAATCACAGATACGCAGTATTTT. Using reference TRBV2 and TRBJ2-3 for the parts outside the CDR3, the full variable domain is EPEVTQTPSHQVTQMGQEVILRCVPISNHLYFYWYRQILGQKVEFLVSFYNNEISEKSEIFDDQFSVERPDGSNFTLKIRSTKLEDSAMYFCASRLAAITDTQYFGPGTRLTVL.

This clone was counted a few times. The CDR3 sequence: CASSHRVGSYEQYF. CDR3 bases: TGTGCCAGCAGTCACAGGGTCGGGTCCTACGAGCAGTACTTC. The chain is built from TRBV28 and TRBJ2-7; tentative D call: TRBD1 (6 bases). The CDR3 spans 14 residues. Germline V gene data show CDR1 as MDHEN and CDR2 as SYDVKM. Trimming shortened V by 5 bases and J by 1 base, and 12 bases separated the two germline ends. The full variable domain, rest sourced from reference TRBV28 and TRBJ2-7, is DVKVTQSSRYLVKRTGEKVFLECVQDMDHENMFWYRQDPGLGLRLIYFSYDVKMKEKGDIPEGYSVSREKKERFSLILESASTNQTSMYLCASSHRVGSYEQYFGPGTRLTVT.

The chain joins TRBV6-5 to TRBJ1-1, with D possibly being TRBD1 (5 bases). There are 14 residues in the CDR3. From germline, CDR1 is MNHEY and CDR2 SVGAGI. The V and J ends lost 4 bases and 0 bases respectively, with 9 bases between them. The CDR3 protein is CASSFGTLNTEAFF. CDR3 DNA sequence: TGTGCCAGCAGTTTCGGGACTCTGAACACTGAAGCTTTCTTT.

J is TRBJ1-4 and V is TRBV19; no clear D. V gave up 5 bases and J gave up 4 bases, with 8 bases separating them. The CDR3 runs to 13 residues. Per germline, CDR1 LNHDA and CDR2 SQIVND (reference sequence). The CDR3 sequence: CASSPRLNEKLFF. In DNA, the CDR3 is TGTGCCAGTAGTCCCAGGCTTAATGAAAAACTGTTTTTT.

V gene TRBV4-1 combines with J gene TRBJ2-4, with 8 bases lining up with TRBD2. The CDR3 has 20 residues. CDR1 is MGHRA and CDR2 is YSYEKL in the germline V gene. V was pared by 0 bases and J by 0 bases, with 13 bases of the junction left unmatched. The CDR3 DNA follows: TGCGCCAGCAGCCAAGATCTGCCGGGGGGGCCCGGGGAAGCCAAAAACATTCAGTACTTC. Translated, it gives CASSQDLPGGPGEAKNIQYF.

This clone was detected once. The chain links TRBV6-2 or TRBV6-3 to TRBJ2-7; 13 bases line up with TRBD2. The CDR3 consists of 17 residues. V dropped 4 bases and J dropped 3; count of bases not matched to a gene: 9. Germline V lookup: CDR1 MNHEY, CDR2 SVGEGT. The CDR3 bases are TGTGCCAGCAGTTCACCTCGGACTAGCGGGGGAGACTACGAGCAGTACTTC. Translating gives CASSSPRTSGGDYEQYF.

This sequence joins TRBV29-1 and TRBJ2-1; 11 bases fit TRBD2. CDR3 length equals 18 residues. Germline CDR1 is SQVTM and CDR2 is ANQGSEA. The trim removed 5 bases at V and 1 base at J, leaving 13 bases unmatched. The CDR3 here is CSVLSPLSGRGSYNEQFF. CDR3 DNA sequence: TGCAGCGTTCTCTCCCCCCTTAGCGGGAGGGGATCCTACAATGAGCAGTTCTTC.

The genes are TRBV4-1 and TRBJ2-1; D might be TRBD1 (7 bases). CDR1 is MGHRA, CDR2 YSYEKL, per germline. The V end lost 2 bases, the J end lost 4 bases, and 15 bases lay between the germline ends. This CDR3 region has 16 residues. The CDR3 protein is CASSQNQGGQYNEQFF. CDR3 nucleotide sequence: TGCGCCAGCAGCCAAAACCAGGGGGGACAGTACAATGAGCAGTTCTTC.

The gene calls are TRBV7-9 and TRBJ1-4, with TRBD1 identical over 8 bases. This CDR3 contains 15 residues. Germline CDR1 is SEHNR and CDR2 is FQNEAQ (reference sequence). V trimming: 8 bases; J trimming: 4 bases; junction bases outside the gene matches: 9. CDR3 amino acids: CASLRTGSNNEKLFF. Here the CDR3 DNA reads TGTGCCAGCCTTAGGACAGGGAGTAATAATGAAAAACTGTTTTTT.

This sequence joins TRBV13 and TRBJ1-3; D not resolved. Germline V gene lookup returns CDR1 PRHDT and CDR2 FYEKMQ (reference sequence). The CDR3 covers 12 residues. V shed 0 bases and J shed 7 bases, with 4 bases lying between them. The CDR3 region has the DNA TGTGCCAGCAGCTTAGGGGGCAACACCATATATTTT. This codes for CASSLGGNTIYF. The whole variable domain, filled in from reference TRBV13 and TRBJ1-3, reads AAGVIQSPRHLIKEKRETATLKCYPIPRHDTVYWYQQGPGQDPQFLISFYEKMQSDKGSIPDRFSAQQFSDYHSELNMSSLELGDSALYFCASSLGGNTIYFGEGSWLTVV.

The chain employs TRBV5-6 and TRBJ2-3; 15 nucleotides agree with TRBD2. CDR3 length: 17 amino acids. The V segment lost 3 bases and the J segment 6 bases; nucleotides outside the gene matches: 8. In germline, CDR1 is SGHDT, CDR2 YYEEEE. The CDR3 region has the DNA TGTGCCAGCAGCTCGACCTGGACTAGCGGGAGGGAGGATACGCAGTATTTT. Amino acids: CASSSTWTSGREDTQYF.

The chain couples TRBV4-2 to TRBJ2-3, with D possibly matching TRBD2 (6 bases). The V gene lost 0 bases and the J gene lost 10 bases, with 11 bases spanning the gap. The CDR3 has 13 residues. Germline values: CDR1 LGHNA, CDR2 YNFKEQ. CDR3 residues: CASSQDRGLAQYF. For the CDR3, the DNA is TGTGCCAGCAGCCAAGATCGGGGACTCGCGCAGTATTTT.

The chain combines TRBV7-2 with TRBJ2-3; 9 bases line up with TRBD2. The CDR3 extends over 14 amino acids. CDR1 and CDR2 from the germline V gene are SGHTA and FQGNSA. The V segment lost 5 bases and the J segment 3 bases; nucleotides outside the gene matches: 3. The CDR3 reads CASSPGLATDTQYF. The CDR3 DNA reads TGTGCCAGCAGCCCAGGACTAGCGACAGATACGCAGTATTTT.